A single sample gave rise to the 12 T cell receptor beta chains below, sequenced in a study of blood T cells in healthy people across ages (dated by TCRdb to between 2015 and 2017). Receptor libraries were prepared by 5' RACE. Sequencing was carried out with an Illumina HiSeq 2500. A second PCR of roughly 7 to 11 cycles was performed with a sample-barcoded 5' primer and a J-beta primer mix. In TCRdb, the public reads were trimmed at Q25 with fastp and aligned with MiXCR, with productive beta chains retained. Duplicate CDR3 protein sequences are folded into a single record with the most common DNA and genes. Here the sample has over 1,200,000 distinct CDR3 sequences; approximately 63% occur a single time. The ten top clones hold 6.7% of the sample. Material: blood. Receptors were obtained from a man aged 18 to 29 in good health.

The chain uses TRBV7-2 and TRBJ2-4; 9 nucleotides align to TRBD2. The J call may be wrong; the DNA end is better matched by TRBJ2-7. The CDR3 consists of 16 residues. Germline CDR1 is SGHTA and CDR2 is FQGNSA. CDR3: CASSLTPLAGRDEQYF. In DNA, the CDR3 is TGTGCCAGCAGCTTGACTCCCCTAGCGGGAAGAGACGAGCAGTACTTC.

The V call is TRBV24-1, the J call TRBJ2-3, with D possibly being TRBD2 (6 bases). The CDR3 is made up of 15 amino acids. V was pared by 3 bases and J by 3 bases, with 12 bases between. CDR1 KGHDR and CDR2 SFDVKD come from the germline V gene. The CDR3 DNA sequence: TGTGCCACCAGTGATGGGGCGGGAAATACAGATACGCAGTATTTT. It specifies CATSDGAGNTDTQYF.

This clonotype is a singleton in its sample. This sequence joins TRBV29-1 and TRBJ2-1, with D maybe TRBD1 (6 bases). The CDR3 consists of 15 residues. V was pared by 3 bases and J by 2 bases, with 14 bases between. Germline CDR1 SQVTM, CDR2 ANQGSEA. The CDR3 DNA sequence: TGCAGCGTTGACTCCGGGACAAAGACCTACAATGAGCAGTTCTTC. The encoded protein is CSVDSGTKTYNEQFF.

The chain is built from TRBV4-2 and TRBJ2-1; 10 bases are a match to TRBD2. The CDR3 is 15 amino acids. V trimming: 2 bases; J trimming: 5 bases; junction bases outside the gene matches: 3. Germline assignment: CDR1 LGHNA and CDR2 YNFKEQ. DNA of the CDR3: TGTGCCAGCAGCCAACTAGCGGGAGAGAACAATGAGCAGTTCTTC. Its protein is CASSQLAGENNEQFF.

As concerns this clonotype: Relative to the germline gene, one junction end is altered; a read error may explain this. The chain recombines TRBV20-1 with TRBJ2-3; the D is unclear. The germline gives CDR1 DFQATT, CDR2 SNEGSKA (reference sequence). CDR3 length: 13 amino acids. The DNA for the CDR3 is TGCAGCGCTAGTGCCATAGTCACAGATACGCAGTATTTT. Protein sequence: CSASAIVTDTQYF.

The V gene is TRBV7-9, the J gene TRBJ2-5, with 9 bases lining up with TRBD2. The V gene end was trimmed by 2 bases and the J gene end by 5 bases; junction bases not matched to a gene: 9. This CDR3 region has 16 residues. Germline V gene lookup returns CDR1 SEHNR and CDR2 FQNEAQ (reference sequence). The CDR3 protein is CASSLRTSEHGETQYF. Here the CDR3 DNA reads TGTGCCAGCAGCTTAAGGACTAGCGAGCATGGGGAGACCCAGTACTTC.

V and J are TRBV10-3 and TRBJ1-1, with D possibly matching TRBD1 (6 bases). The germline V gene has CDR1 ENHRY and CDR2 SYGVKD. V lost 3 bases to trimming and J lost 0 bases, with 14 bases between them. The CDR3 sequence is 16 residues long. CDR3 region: CAISDRDKRVNTEAFF. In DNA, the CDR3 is TGTGCCATCAGTGACAGGGACAAAAGGGTGAACACTGAAGCTTTCTTT.

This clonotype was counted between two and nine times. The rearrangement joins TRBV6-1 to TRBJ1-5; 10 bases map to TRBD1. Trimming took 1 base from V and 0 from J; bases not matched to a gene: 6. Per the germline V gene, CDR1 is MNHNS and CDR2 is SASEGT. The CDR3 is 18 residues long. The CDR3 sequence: CASSEGTGGMYSNQPQHF. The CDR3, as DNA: TGTGCCAGCAGTGAAGGGACAGGGGGGATGTATAGCAATCAGCCCCAGCATTTT.

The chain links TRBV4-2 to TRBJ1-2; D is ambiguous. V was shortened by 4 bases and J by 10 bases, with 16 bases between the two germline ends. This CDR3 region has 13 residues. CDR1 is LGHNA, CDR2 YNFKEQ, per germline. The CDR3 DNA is TGTGCCAGCAGCCCAGAAAGCGGGAGGGACTACACCTTC. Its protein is CASSPESGRDYTF.

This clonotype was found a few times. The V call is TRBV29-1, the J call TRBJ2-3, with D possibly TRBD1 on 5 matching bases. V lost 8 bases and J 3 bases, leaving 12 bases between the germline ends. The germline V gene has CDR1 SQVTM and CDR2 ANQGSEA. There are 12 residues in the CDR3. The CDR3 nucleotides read TGCAGCTTTTCGACAGAAACAGATACGCAGTATTTT. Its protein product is CSFSTETDTQYF.

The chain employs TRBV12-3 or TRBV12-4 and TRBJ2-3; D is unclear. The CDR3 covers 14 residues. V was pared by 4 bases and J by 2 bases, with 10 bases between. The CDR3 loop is CASSWTSPTDTQYF. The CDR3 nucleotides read TGTGCCAGCAGTTGGACGTCGCCCACAGATACGCAGTATTTT.

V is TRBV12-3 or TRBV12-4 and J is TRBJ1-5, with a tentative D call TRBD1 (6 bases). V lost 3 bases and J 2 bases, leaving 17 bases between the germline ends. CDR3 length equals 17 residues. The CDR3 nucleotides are TGTGCCAGCAGTTTGGGGGGCGGGGGTCGGGGCAATCAGCCCCAGCATTTT. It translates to CASSLGGGGRGNQPQHF.